This T cell receptor (beta chain) was sequenced during a study of cytomegalovirus exposure and HLA in healthy donors. General study findings and limits: According to the study, roughly 180 TCR beta chains were cytomegalovirus-associated. While the bulk of TCR sequences proved rare, some public TCRs turned up in many donors.

The CDR3 is 14 residues long. Trimming removed 8 bases from V and 7 bases from J, with 20 bases in between. Germline-derived CDR1 and CDR2 are MDHEN and SYDVKM. The PCR had 60 Vbeta and 13 Jbeta primers. Profiling relied on immunoSEQ multiplex PCR, and the TCRdb table lists in-frame clones only, not all of them. Of around 130,000 clones listed, 80% are singletons. Details on this clone: Its specificity is unknown.

The source material was PBMCs. The chain joins TRBV28 to TRBJ1-2, with D perhaps TRBD1 (5 bases). The clonotype comes from a woman between 35 and 50 years old in good health and CMV-seronegative. The chain's CDR3 is CASLRGSAGGGYTF. DNA for the CDR3: TGTGCCAGCTTAAGGGGCAGCGCGGGAGGTGGCTACACCTTC.